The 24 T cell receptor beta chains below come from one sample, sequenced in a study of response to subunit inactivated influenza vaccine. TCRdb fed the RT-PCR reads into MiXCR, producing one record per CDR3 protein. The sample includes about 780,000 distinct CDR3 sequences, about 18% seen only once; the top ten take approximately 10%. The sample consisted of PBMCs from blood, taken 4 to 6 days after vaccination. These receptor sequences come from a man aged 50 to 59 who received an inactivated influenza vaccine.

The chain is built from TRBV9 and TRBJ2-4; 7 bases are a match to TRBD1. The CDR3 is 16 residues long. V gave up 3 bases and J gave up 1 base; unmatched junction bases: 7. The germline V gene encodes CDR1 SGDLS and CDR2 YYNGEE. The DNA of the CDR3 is TGTGCCAGCAGCGCCTCCCTACAGGGGGCCAAAAACATTCAGTACTTC. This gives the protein CASSASLQGAKNIQYF.

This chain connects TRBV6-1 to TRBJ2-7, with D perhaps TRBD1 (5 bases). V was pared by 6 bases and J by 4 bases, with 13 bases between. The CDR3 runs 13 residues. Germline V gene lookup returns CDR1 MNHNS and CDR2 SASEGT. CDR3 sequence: CASSPGKRYEQYF. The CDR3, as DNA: TGTGCCAGCAGCCCAGGGAAAAGGTACGAGCAGTACTTC.

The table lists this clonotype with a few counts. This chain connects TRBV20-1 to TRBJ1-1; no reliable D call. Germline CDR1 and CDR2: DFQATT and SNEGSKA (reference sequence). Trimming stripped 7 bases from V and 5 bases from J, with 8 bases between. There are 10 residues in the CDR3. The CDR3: CSGGGTEAFF. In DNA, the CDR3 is TGCAGTGGGGGTGGGACTGAAGCTTTCTTT.

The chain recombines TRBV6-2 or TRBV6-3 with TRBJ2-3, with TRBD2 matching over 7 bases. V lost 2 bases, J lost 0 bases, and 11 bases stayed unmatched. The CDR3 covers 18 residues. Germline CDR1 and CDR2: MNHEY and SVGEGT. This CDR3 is CASSYPPISGVSTDTQYF. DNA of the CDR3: TGTGCCAGCAGTTACCCCCCGATCAGCGGGGTCAGCACAGATACGCAGTATTTT.

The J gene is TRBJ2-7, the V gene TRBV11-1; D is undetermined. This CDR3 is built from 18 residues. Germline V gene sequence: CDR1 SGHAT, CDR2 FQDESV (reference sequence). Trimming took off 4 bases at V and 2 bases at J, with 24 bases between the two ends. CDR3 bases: TGTGCCAGCAGCTCTCTAGGATCGGTCCAAGGGCGAACCTACGAGCAGTACTTC. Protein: CASSSLGSVQGRTYEQYF.

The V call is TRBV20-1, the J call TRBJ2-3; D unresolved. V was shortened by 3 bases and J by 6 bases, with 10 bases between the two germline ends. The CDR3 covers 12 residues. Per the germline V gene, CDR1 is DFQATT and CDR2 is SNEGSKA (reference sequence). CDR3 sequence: CSASSLPDTQYF. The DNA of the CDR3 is TGCAGTGCTAGTAGCCTACCTGATACGCAGTATTTT.

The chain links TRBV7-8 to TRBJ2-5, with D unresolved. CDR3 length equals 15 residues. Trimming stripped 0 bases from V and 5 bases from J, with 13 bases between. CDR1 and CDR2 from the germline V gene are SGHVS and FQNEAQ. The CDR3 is CASSLAGGKRETQYF. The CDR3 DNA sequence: TGTGCCAGCAGCTTAGCGGGCGGAAAGAGGGAGACCCAGTACTTC. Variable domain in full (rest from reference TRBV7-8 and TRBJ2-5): GAGVSQSPRYKVAKRGQDVALRCDPISGHVSLFWYQQALGQGPEFLTYFQNEAQLDKSGLPSDRFFAERPEGSVSTLKIQRTQQEDSAVYLCASSLAGGKRETQYFGPGTRLLVL.

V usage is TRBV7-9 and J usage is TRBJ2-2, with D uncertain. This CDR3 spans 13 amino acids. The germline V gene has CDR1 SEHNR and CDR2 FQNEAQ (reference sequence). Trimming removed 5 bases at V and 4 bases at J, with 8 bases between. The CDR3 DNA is TGTGCCAGCAGCCCGCTATCCACCGGGGAGCTGTTTTTT. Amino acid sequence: CASSPLSTGELFF.

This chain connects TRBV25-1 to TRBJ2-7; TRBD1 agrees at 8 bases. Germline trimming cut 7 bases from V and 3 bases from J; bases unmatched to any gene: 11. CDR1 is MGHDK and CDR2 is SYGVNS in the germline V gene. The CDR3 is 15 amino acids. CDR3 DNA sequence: TGTGCCAGCAAGCCCCTTGGGACAGGCAACTACGAGCAGTACTTC. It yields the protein CASKPLGTGNYEQYF.

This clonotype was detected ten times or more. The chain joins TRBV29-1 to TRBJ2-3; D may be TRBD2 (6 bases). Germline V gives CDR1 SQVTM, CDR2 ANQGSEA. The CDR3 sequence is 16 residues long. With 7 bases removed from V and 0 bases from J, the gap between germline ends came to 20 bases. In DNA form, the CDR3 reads TGCAGCGCCAAAGGATCGCTAGGGAGGAGCACAGATACGCAGTATTTT. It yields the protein CSAKGSLGRSTDTQYF.

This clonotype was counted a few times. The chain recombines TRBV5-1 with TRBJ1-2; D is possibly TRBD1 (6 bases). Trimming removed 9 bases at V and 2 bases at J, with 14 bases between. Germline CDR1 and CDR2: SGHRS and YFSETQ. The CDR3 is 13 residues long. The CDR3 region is CATTEGHNYGYTF. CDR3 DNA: TGCGCCACCACCGAGGGACACAACTATGGCTACACCTTC.

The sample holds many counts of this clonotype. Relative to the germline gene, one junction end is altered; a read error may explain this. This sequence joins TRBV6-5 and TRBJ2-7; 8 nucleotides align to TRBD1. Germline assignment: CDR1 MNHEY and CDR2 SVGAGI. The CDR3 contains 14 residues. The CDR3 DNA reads TGCGCCAGCAGCTACGGACAGGGAGCCTACGAGCAGTACTTC. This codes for CASSYGQGAYEQYF.

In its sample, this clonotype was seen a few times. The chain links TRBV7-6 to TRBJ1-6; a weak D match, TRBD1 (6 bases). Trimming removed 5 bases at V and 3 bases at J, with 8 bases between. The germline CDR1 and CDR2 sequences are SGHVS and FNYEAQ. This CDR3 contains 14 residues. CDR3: CASSRQDYNSPLHF. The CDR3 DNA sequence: TGTGCCAGCAGCAGACAGGACTATAATTCACCCCTCCACTTT.

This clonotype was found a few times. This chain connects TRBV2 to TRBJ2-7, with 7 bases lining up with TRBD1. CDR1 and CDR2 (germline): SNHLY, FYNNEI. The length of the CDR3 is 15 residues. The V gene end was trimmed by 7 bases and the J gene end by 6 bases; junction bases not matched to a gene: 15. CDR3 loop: CASTNFRDSIGEQYF. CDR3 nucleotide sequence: TGTGCCAGCACTAACTTCCGGGACAGTATTGGCGAGCAGTACTTC.

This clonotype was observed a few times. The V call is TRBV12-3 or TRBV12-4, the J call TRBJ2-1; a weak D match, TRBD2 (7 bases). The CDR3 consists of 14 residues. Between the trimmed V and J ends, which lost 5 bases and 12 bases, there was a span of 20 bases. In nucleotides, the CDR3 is TGTGCCAGCAGTCCCGCGGGGGCCAGGTCGGGGCAGTTCTTC. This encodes CASSPAGARSGQFF.

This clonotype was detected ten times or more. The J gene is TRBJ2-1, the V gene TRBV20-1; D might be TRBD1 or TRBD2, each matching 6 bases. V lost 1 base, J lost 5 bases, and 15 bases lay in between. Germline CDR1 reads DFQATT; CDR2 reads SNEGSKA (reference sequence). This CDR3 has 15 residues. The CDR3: CSARGGTTYHNEQFF. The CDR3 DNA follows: TGCAGTGCTAGAGGCGGGACAACCTATCACAATGAGCAGTTCTTC.

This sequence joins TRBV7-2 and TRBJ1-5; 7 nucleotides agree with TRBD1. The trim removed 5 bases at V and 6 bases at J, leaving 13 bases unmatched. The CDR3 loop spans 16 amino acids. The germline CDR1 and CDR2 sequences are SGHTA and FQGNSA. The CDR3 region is CASSTTSGTVRQPQHF. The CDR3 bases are TGTGCCAGCAGCACTACTTCGGGGACAGTCCGTCAGCCCCAGCATTTT.

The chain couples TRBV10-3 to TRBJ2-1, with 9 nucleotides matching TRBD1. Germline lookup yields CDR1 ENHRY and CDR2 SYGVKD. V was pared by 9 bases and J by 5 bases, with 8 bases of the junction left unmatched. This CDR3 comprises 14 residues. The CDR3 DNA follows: TGTGCCATAACCCGGGACAGGGTCAACAATGAGCAGTTCTTC. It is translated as CAITRDRVNNEQFF.

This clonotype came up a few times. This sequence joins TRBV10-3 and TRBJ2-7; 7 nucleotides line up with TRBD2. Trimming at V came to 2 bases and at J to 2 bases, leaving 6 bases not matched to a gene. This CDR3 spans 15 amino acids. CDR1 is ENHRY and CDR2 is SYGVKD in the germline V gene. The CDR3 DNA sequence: TGTGCCATCAGTGAGAGCGGGACGATCCCCTACGAGCAGTACTTC. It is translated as CAISESGTIPYEQYF.

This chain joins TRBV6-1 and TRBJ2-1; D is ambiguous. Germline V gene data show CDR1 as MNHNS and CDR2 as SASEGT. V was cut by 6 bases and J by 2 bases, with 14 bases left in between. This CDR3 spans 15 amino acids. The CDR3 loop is CASSRPINPYNEQFF. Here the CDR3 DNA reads TGTGCCAGCAGCCGACCGATCAATCCCTACAATGAGCAGTTCTTC.

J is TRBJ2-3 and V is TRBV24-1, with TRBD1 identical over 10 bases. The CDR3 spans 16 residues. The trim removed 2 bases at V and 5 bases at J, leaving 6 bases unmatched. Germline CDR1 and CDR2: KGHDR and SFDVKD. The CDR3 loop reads CATSDWDRGLGDTQYF. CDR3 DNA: TGTGCCACCAGTGATTGGGACAGGGGACTGGGAGATACGCAGTATTTT.

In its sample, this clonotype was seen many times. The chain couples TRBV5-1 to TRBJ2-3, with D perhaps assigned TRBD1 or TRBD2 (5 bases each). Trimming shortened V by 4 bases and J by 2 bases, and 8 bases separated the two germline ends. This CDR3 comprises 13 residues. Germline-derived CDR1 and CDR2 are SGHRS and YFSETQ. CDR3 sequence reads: CASSRGFTDTQYF. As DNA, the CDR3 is TGCGCCAGCAGCCGGGGCTTCACAGATACGCAGTATTTT.

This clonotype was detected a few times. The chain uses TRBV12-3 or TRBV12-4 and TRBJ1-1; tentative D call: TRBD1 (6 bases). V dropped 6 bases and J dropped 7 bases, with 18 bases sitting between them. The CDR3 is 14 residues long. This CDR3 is CASSLLLGGHEAFF. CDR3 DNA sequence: TGTGCCAGCAGCTTGCTACTGGGGGGGCATGAAGCTTTCTTT.

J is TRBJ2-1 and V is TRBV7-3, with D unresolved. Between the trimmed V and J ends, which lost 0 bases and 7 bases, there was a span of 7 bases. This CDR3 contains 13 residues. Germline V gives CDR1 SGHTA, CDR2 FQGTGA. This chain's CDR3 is CASSLTRENEQFF. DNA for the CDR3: TGTGCCAGCAGCTTAACGCGAGAAAATGAGCAGTTCTTC.